This T cell receptor beta chain came from a study of cytomegalovirus exposure and HLA in healthy donors. Regarding the study as a whole: Across donors, sequencing depth was assumed by presence/absence analyses to be roughly uniform.

PCR used 60 Vbeta primers and 13 Jbeta primers. Some clones are missing from TCRdb's copy, which holds only in-frame ones; the method was immunoSEQ multiplex PCR. The sample includes approximately 160,000 clones, more than 60% seen only once; the top ten take approximately 1.3%. Worth noting for this clone: Its antigen remains unidentified.

This CDR3 has 15 residues. Germline V gene lookup returns CDR1 SGHDT and CDR2 YYEEEE. J gave up 4 bases and V 3 bases, and 6 bases lay outside the gene matches. This receptor was obtained from a woman aged 25 to 39 in good health and CMV-seropositive. The sample comprised PBMCs. V and J are TRBV5-6 and TRBJ1-2; 10 nucleotides match TRBD1. Here the CDR3 reads CASSYGTGDGYGYTF. The CDR3, as DNA: TGTGCCAGCAGCTATGGGACAGGGGACGGCTATGGCTACACCTTC.